The present TCR beta chain was sequenced within a study of T cells in Graves' hyperthyroidism and ophthalmopathy. From RNA transcripts, TCR beta CDR3 regions were amplified. HTBI primers were used for first-round RT-PCR of the TCR CDR3. TCRdb re-called the multiplex PCR reads with MiXCR, one entry per CDR3 protein. The data hold about 210,000 distinct CDR3 sequences, with about a sixth observed a single time. V lost 3 bases and J 0 bases, leaving 9 bases between the germline ends. The germline V gene encodes CDR1 MNHNS and CDR2 SASEGT. The CDR3 length is 14 residues. The study's findings and limits: In blood, most of the thyroid clonotypes expanded above 0.001 were also present. The model identified upcoming ophthalmopathy a median approximately six months ahead of onset.

Worth noting for this clonotype: Its target is unknown.

The study left out patients who had uncontrolled infection, other autoimmune disease, pregnancy or lactation. Each 10 ml fresh peripheral blood draw supplied the PBMCs. The receptor comes from a man in his forties or fifties with Graves' hyperthyroidism. The chain employs TRBV6-1 and TRBJ2-7; D gene ambiguous. The specimen was blood. CDR3 DNA sequence: TGTGCCAGCAGTGACAACATCGGCTCCTACGAGCAGTACTTC. Its translation: CASSDNIGSYEQYF.